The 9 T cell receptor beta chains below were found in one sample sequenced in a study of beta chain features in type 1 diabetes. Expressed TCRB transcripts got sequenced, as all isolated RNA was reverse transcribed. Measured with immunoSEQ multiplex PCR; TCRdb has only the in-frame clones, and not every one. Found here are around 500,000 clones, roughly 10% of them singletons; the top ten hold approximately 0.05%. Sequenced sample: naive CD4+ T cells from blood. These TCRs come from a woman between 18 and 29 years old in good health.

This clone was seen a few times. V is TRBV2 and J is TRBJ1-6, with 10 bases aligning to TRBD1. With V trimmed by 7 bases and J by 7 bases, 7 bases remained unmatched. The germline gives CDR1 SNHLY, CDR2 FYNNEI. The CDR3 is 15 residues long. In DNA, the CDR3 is TGTGCCAGCATTGGGCGGGACAGGGGCAATTCACCCCTCCACTTT. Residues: CASIGRDRGNSPLHF. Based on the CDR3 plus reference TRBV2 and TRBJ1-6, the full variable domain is EPEVTQTPSHQVTQMGQEVILRCVPISNHLYFYWYRQILGQKVEFLVSFYNNEISEKSEIFDDQFSVERPDGSNFTLKIRSTKLEDSAMYFCASIGRDRGNSPLHFGNGTRLTVT.

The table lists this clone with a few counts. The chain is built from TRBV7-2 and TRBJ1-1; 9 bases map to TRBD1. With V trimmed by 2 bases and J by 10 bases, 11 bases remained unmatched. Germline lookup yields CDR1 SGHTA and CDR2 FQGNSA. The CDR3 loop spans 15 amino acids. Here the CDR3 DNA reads TGTGCCAGCAGCTTATCACCGGGACAGGGCCGGAGAGCTTTCTTT. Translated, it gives CASSLSPGQGRRAFF.

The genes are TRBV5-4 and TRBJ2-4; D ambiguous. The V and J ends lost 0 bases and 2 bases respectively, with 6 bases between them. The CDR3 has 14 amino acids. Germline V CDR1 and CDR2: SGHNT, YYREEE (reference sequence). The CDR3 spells CASSLGVSKNIQYF. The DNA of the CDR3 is TGTGCCAGCAGCTTGGGAGTCTCCAAAAACATTCAGTACTTC.

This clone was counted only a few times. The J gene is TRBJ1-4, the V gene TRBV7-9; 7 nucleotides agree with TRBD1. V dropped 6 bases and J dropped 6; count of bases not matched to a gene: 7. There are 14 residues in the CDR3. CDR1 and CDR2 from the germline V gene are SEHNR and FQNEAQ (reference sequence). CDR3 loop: CASSQRQGHEKLFF. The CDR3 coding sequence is TGTGCCAGCAGTCAACGACAGGGTCATGAAAAACTGTTTTTT.

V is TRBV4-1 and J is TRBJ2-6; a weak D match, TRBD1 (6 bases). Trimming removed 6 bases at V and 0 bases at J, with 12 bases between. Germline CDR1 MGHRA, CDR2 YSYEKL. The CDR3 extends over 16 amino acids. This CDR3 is CASRATGSSGANVLTF. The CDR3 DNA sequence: TGCGCCAGCAGGGCGACAGGAAGCTCTGGGGCCAACGTCCTGACTTTC.

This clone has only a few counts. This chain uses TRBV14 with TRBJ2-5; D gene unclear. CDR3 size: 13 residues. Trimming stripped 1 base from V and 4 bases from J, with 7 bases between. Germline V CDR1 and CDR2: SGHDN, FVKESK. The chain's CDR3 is CASSQGPRETQYF. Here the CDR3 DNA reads TGTGCCAGCAGCCAAGGGCCTCGAGAGACCCAGTACTTC.

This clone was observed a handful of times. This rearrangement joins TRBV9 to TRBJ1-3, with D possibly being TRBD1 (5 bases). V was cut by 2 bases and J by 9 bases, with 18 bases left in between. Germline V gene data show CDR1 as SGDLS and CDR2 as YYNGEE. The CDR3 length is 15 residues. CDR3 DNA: TGTGCCAGCAGCGTCGGACTGACAGCGGGCGGCACCATATATTTT. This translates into CASSVGLTAGGTIYF.

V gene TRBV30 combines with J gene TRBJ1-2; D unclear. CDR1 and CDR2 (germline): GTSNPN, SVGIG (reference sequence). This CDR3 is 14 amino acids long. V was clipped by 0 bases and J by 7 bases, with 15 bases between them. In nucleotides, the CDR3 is TGTGCCTGGAGTGTATTAGAGGGAAGGGCTGGCTACACCTTC. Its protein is CAWSVLEGRAGYTF.

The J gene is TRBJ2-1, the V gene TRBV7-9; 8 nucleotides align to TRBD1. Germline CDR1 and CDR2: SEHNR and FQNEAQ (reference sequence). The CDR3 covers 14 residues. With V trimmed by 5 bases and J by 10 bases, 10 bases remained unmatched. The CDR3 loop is CASSPRTGTREQFF. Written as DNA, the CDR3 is TGTGCCAGCAGCCCGCGGACAGGGACGAGGGAGCAGTTCTTC. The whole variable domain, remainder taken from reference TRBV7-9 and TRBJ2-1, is DTGVSQNPRHKITKRGQNVTFRCDPISEHNRLYWYRQTLGQGPEFLTYFQNEAQLEKSRLLSDRFSAERPKGSFSTLEIQRTEQGDSAMYLCASSPRTGTREQFFGPGTRLTVL.